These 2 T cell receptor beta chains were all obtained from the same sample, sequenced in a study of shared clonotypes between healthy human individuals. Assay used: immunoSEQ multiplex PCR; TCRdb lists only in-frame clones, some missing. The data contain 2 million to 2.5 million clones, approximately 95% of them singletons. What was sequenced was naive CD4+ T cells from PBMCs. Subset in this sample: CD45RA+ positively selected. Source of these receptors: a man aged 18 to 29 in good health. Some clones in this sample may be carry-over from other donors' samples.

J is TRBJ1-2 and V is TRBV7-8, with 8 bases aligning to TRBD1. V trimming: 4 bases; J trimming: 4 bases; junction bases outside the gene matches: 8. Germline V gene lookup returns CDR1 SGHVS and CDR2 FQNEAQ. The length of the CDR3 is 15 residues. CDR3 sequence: CASSSRQGASYGYTF. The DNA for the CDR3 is TGTGCCAGCAGCTCACGCCAGGGGGCTAGCTATGGCTACACCTTC. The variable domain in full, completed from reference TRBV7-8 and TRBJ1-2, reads GAGVSQSPRYKVAKRGQDVALRCDPISGHVSLFWYQQALGQGPEFLTYFQNEAQLDKSGLPSDRFFAERPEGSVSTLKIQRTQQEDSAVYLCASSSRQGASYGYTFGSGTRLTVV.

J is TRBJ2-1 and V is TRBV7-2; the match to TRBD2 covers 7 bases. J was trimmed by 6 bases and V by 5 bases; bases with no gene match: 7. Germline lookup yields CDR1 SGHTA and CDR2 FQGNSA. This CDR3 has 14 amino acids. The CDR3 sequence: CASSRGRAGNEQFF. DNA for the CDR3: TGTGCCAGCAGCAGAGGGAGGGCCGGCAATGAGCAGTTCTTC.